Sequencing of this T cell receptor beta chain was carried out in a study of blood T cell repertoires in COVID-19. Study in general: In each case, the material was cDNA or gDNA derived from T cells, B-cell-depleted T cells, or PBMCs.

Methods used by the authors: For nucleated cells, counts were estimated from reference gene primer amplification. Generated by immunoSEQ multiplex PCR, the TCRdb table keeps only in-frame clones and is missing some. The V and J calls and clone size were taken over from that table, and D and trimming were inferred from the DNA. The sample lists approximately 22,000 clones; 80% to 95% were seen once. The source material was peripheral blood. The source is a woman in her 70s with active COVID-19.

The CDR3 DNA is TGCGCCAGCAGCCAAGTATACGGTAGCGGGAGCTACGAGCAGTACTTC. This gives the protein CASSQVYGSGSYEQYF. The chain employs TRBV4-3 and TRBJ2-7; TRBD2 matches 9 bases. The CDR3 loop spans 16 amino acids. V was pared by 1 base and J by 3 bases, with 7 bases of the junction left unmatched. Germline-derived CDR1 and CDR2 are LGHNA and YSLEER.